Following are 26 T cell receptor beta chains from one sample sequenced in a study of cytomegalovirus exposure and HLA in healthy donors (dated by TCRdb to the late 2010s). Libraries were built with the immunoSEQ multiplex PCR assay. For the multiplex PCR, a mixture combining 60 forward primers for TCR Vbeta segments and 13 reverse primers for TCR Jbeta segments was used. TCRdb retrieved this table from immuneACCESS and kept in-frame rearrangements only. Not all clones are present; in checked studies, unresolved V genes account for under half, and no reason is known for the remainder. This sample is represented by about 160,000 clones; approximately 80% of them were singletons. Approximately 1.3% of the sample is in the top ten clones. Sample: PBMCs. Receptors originate from a boy aged 2-9 years in good health and CMV-seronegative.

The chain carries TRBV27 and TRBJ2-1, with 9 bases fitting TRBD1. Germline loops: CDR1 MNHEY, CDR2 SMNVEV (reference sequence). The V and J ends lost 5 bases and 5 bases, in that order; junction bases with no gene match: 13. CDR3 size: 17 residues. The CDR3 DNA is TGTGCCAGCAGTCAATGGGTCCGGGACAGGGTGAACAATGAGCAGTTCTTC. The encoded protein is CASSQWVRDRVNNEQFF.

The CDR3 nucleotides are TGCGCCAGCAGCCTGGGACTAGCGGGAGCGGGACGGTCAGATACGCAGTATTTT. Its protein is CASSLGLAGAGRSDTQYF. J is TRBJ2-3 and V is TRBV5-1; 14 bases match TRBD2. The CDR3 spans 18 residues. Germline trimming cut 4 bases from V and 4 bases from J; bases unmatched to any gene: 11. CDR1 and CDR2 (germline): SGHRS, YFSETQ.

The chain recombines TRBV5-1 with TRBJ1-1; no definite D call. V was shortened by 0 bases and J by 3 bases, with 9 bases between the two germline ends. The CDR3 consists of 14 residues. CDR1 and CDR2 (germline): SGHRS, YFSETQ. The CDR3 loop reads CASSLDRPDTEAFF. The CDR3 nucleotides are TGCGCCAGCAGCTTGGACCGCCCGGACACTGAAGCTTTCTTT.

The gene calls are TRBV9 and TRBJ1-6, with D possibly being TRBD1 (6 bases). The V end lost 0 bases, the J end lost 8 bases, and 9 bases lay between the germline ends. Germline CDR1 and CDR2: SGDLS and YYNGEE. The CDR3 is 14 amino acids. The CDR3 coding sequence is TGTGCCAGCAGCGTAGGGGCAGGGGATTCACCCCTCCACTTT. Amino acids: CASSVGAGDSPLHF.

CDR3 residues: CASSHSPGDYGYTF. The CDR3 DNA reads as TGTGCCAGCAGCCACTCCCCGGGGGACTATGGCTACACCTTC. This chain links TRBV7-6 with TRBJ1-2; D possibly corresponds to TRBD1 (5 bases). This CDR3 contains 14 residues. V was pared by 5 bases and J by 3 bases, with 13 bases between. Germline V gene sequence: CDR1 SGHVS, CDR2 FNYEAQ.

The chain combines TRBV7-9 with TRBJ1-2, with D unclear. Germline CDR1 reads SEHNR; CDR2 reads FQNEAQ (reference sequence). Trimming stripped 7 bases from V and 6 bases from J, with 15 bases between. There are 13 residues in the CDR3. Here the CDR3 reads CASTSSWGDGYTF. CDR3 nucleotide sequence: TGTGCCAGCACCTCTTCTTGGGGAGATGGCTACACCTTC. Looking up the rest from reference TRBV7-9 and TRBJ1-2 gives the full variable domain: DTGVSQNPRHKITKRGQNVTFRCDPISEHNRLYWYRQTLGQGPEFLTYFQNEAQLEKSRLLSDRFSAERPKGSFSTLEIQRTEQGDSAMYLCASTSSWGDGYTFGSGTRLTVV.

Turning to this clone: Sequence at one end of the junction differs from germline and may be a read error. The gene calls are TRBV7-9 and TRBJ2-1, with 9 bases identical to TRBD1. This CDR3 contains 16 residues. Germline V gene lookup returns CDR1 SEHNR and CDR2 FQNEAQ (reference sequence). The CDR3 reads CSSSLYTGTGYNEQFF. The CDR3 DNA sequence: TGTTCCAGCAGCTTATATACCGGGACAGGGTACAATGAGCAGTTCTTC. Combining the CDR3 with reference TRBV7-9 and TRBJ2-1 gives the whole variable domain DTGVSQNPRHKITKRGQNVTFRCDPISEHNRLYWYRQTLGQGPEFLTYFQNEAQLEKSRLLSDRFSAERPKGSFSTLEIQRTEQGDSAMYLCSSSLYTGTGYNEQFFGPGTRLTVL.

The chain couples TRBV7-2 to TRBJ2-5; TRBD2 matches at 8 bases. CDR3 length: 16 amino acids. Losses at the gene ends were 5 bases for V and 4 bases for J; bases not matched to a gene: 12. Germline CDR1 is SGHTA and CDR2 is FQGNSA. CDR3 region: CASSTSGASGLETQYF. Here the CDR3 DNA reads TGTGCCAGCAGCACGAGCGGTGCTAGCGGGTTAGAGACCCAGTACTTC.

V is TRBV28 and J is TRBJ2-1; 8 nucleotides line up with TRBD2. This CDR3 is 15 amino acids long. Germline values: CDR1 MDHEN, CDR2 SYDVKM. The V segment lost 6 bases and the J segment 4 bases; nucleotides outside the gene matches: 8. This CDR3 is CASSLLAELYNEQFF. CDR3 nucleotides: TGTGCCAGCAGCTTACTAGCGGAGCTATACAATGAGCAGTTCTTC. The full variable domain, with the rest looked up from reference TRBV28 and TRBJ2-1, is DVKVTQSSRYLVKRTGEKVFLECVQDMDHENMFWYRQDPGLGLRLIYFSYDVKMKEKGDIPEGYSVSREKKERFSLILESASTNQTSMYLCASSLLAELYNEQFFGPGTRLTVL.

The chain joins TRBV10-3 to TRBJ1-2; 7 nucleotides match TRBD1. The CDR3 is made up of 16 amino acids. V shed 6 bases, J shed 2 bases, and the junction held 12 bases outside the gene matches. CDR1 is ENHRY, CDR2 SYGVKD, per germline. In DNA, the CDR3 is TGTGCCATCAGCGACGGCTCCGGGACAGCCAACTATGGCTACACCTTC. As protein: CAISDGSGTANYGYTF.

The sample holds a few counts of this clone. DNA of the CDR3: TGTGCCAGCAGCCGCACTGACAGTCAGCAGTTCTTC. Translating it yields CASSRTDSQQFF. The rearrangement joins TRBV11-3 to TRBJ2-1; maybe TRBD1 (5 bases). This CDR3 region has 12 residues. Looked up from germline, CDR1 is SGHNT and CDR2 is YENEEA. V was shortened by 5 bases and J by 11 bases, with 13 bases between the two germline ends.

This chain connects TRBV5-4 to TRBJ2-1, with D unclear. The V and J ends lost 0 bases and 6 bases respectively, with 4 bases between them. The CDR3 contains 12 residues. Germline CDR1 and CDR2: SGHNT and YYREEE (reference sequence). The CDR3 region is CASSLDGNEQFF. In DNA form, the CDR3 reads TGTGCCAGCAGCTTGGACGGCAATGAGCAGTTCTTC.

The chain has TRBV27 and TRBJ1-4; D not resolved. Germline CDR1 and CDR2: MNHEY and SMNVEV (reference sequence). The CDR3 is 14 amino acids. V lost 3 bases and J lost 0, with 5 bases in between. The CDR3 loop is CASSFTATNEKLFF. The CDR3 region has the DNA TGTGCCAGCAGTTTCACTGCAACTAATGAAAAACTGTTTTTT.

The chain has TRBV7-2 and TRBJ2-6; the match to TRBD2 covers 8 bases. With 0 bases clipped from V and 2 bases from J, the junction kept 6 bases outside the gene matches. The germline CDR1 and CDR2 sequences are SGHTA and FQGNSA. This CDR3 region has 18 residues. Here the CDR3 DNA reads TGTGCCAGCAGCTTAGCATCGGGGGGGAGGGCTGGGGCCAACGTCCTGACTTTC. Its protein is CASSLASGGRAGANVLTF. The complete variable domain, with remaining parts taken from reference TRBV7-2 and TRBJ2-6, reads GAGVSQSPSNKVTEKGKDVELRCDPISGHTALYWYRQSLGQGLEFLIYFQGNSAPDKSGLPSDRFSAERTGGSVSTLTIQRTQQEDSAVYLCASSLASGGRAGANVLTFGAGSRLTVL.

The V and J genes are TRBV5-4 and TRBJ2-1, with 8 bases identical to TRBD2. The J segment lost 0 bases and the V segment lost 3 bases, leaving 14 bases of the junction unmatched. This CDR3 has 19 residues. Germline V lookup: CDR1 SGHNT, CDR2 YYREEE (reference sequence). This chain's CDR3 is CASSSGPRGGASSYNEQFF. The CDR3 DNA is TGTGCCAGCAGCTCCGGCCCCCGGGGGGGGGCCAGCTCCTACAATGAGCAGTTCTTC.

This chain connects TRBV4-1 to TRBJ2-3, with TRBD2 as a possible D gene (5 bases). Trimming pared 0 bases from V and 1 base from J, leaving 11 bases between. The CDR3 extends over 16 amino acids. Per the germline V gene, CDR1 is MGHRA and CDR2 is YSYEKL. CDR3 sequence (DNA): TGCGCCAGCAGCCAAGATAATAGCGAACGCACAGATACGCAGTATTTT. It translates to CASSQDNSERTDTQYF.

The chain carries TRBV5-6 and TRBJ2-2, with unresolved D. Trimming removed 4 bases from V and 1 base from J, with 8 bases in between. CDR3 length equals 14 residues. Germline CDR1 and CDR2: SGHDT and YYEEEE. CDR3 amino acids: CASSLRQNTGELFF. The CDR3 DNA reads TGTGCCAGCAGCCTTCGACAGAACACCGGGGAGCTGTTTTTT.

In regard to this clone: The junction does not match germline at one end; this may be a read error. The V call is TRBV5-1, the J call TRBJ2-1; the match to TRBD2 covers 16 bases. Germline V lookup: CDR1 SGHRS, CDR2 YFSETQ. CDR3 length equals 18 residues. CDR3 coding DNA: TGCGCCAGCAGATTGGGACTAGCGGGGGGGCCAATCGGCAATGAGCAGTTCTTC. It codes for CASRLGLAGGPIGNEQFF.

CDR3 protein: CASSIPFSPDTQYF. The DNA of the CDR3 is TGTGCCAGTAGTATCCCCTTTTCCCCAGATACGCAGTATTTT. The rearrangement links TRBV19 to TRBJ2-3; no clear D gene. CDR1 and CDR2 (germline): LNHDA, SQIVND (reference sequence). The CDR3 has 14 residues. V lost 3 bases and J lost 4, with 11 bases in between. The variable domain in full, completed from reference TRBV19 and TRBJ2-3, reads DGGITQSPKYLFRKEGQNVTLSCEQNLNHDAMYWYRQDPGQGLRLIYYSQIVNDFQKGDIAEGYSVSREKKESFPLTVTSAQKNPTAFYLCASSIPFSPDTQYFGPGTRLTVL.

The J gene is TRBJ1-1, the V gene TRBV14, with a weak D call TRBD1 (6 bases). The CDR3 is 16 residues long. Trimming took off 1 base at V and 0 bases at J, with 12 bases between the two ends. Germline V gene data show CDR1 as SGHDN and CDR2 as FVKESK. CDR3 region: CASSQGPAGVNTEAFF. The CDR3 DNA reads TGTGCCAGCAGCCAAGGGCCGGCAGGGGTGAACACTGAAGCTTTCTTT.

As DNA, the CDR3 is TGTGCCAGCAGCGTAGGGGACAGGGGAAACACCGGGGAGCTGTTTTTT. Translated, it gives CASSVGDRGNTGELFF. This rearrangement joins TRBV9 to TRBJ2-2; 10 bases map to TRBD1. From germline, CDR1 is SGDLS and CDR2 YYNGEE. This CDR3 is 16 amino acids long. V gave up 0 bases and J gave up 2 bases; unmatched junction bases: 1. Together with reference TRBV9 and TRBJ2-2, the CDR3 gives the full variable domain: DSGVTQTPKHLITATGQRVTLRCSPRSGDLSVYWYQQSLDQGLQFLIQYYNGEERAKGNILERFSAQQFPDLHSELNLSSLELGDSALYFCASSVGDRGNTGELFFGEGSRLTVL.

This clone was found once. This sample includes further DNA sequences coding for the same CDR3. The rearrangement links TRBV29-1 to TRBJ2-1, with D maybe TRBD2 (7 bases). Germline V gene sequence: CDR1 SQVTM, CDR2 ANQGSEA. Trimming stripped 3 bases from V and 5 bases from J, with 17 bases between. The CDR3 extends over 15 amino acids. The CDR3 DNA follows: TGCAGCGTTGAGGGCCGGGGGGCCCATGACAATGAGCAGTTCTTC. Its translation is CSVEGRGAHDNEQFF.

This clone was found a few times. The chain uses TRBV5-1 and TRBJ2-3; TRBD2 agrees at 14 bases. Germline-derived CDR1 and CDR2 are SGHRS and YFSETQ. The CDR3 loop spans 16 amino acids. J gave up 2 bases and V 4 bases, and 3 bases lay outside the gene matches. In nucleotides, the CDR3 is TGCGCCAGCAGCCCGGGACTAGCGGGAGCCACAGATACGCAGTATTTT. It is translated as CASSPGLAGATDTQYF.

DNA of the CDR3: TGTGCCTGGTGGACTCAACACTATGGCTACACCTTC. Translation gives CAWWTQHYGYTF. The chain is built from TRBV30 and TRBJ1-2; D unclear. CDR1 GTSNPN and CDR2 SVGIG come from the germline V gene (reference sequence). The length of the CDR3 is 12 residues. V dropped 5 bases and J dropped 3 bases, with 10 bases sitting between them. Full variable domain (outside the CDR3, taken from reference TRBV30 and TRBJ1-2): SQTIHQWPATLVQPVGSPLSLECTVEGTSNPNLYWYRQAAGRGLQLLFYSVGIGQISSEVPQNLSASRPQDRQFILSSKKLLLSDSGFYLCAWWTQHYGYTFGSGTRLTVV.

This rearrangement joins TRBV9 to TRBJ1-4; no definite D call. In germline, CDR1 is SGDLS, CDR2 YYNGEE. The CDR3 runs to 14 residues. Between the trimmed V and J ends, which lost 0 bases and 7 bases, there was a span of 10 bases. Written as DNA, the CDR3 is TGTGCCAGCAGCGTAGGAACGGGAGGTGAAAAACTGTTTTTT. Translated, it gives CASSVGTGGEKLFF.

The chain employs TRBV27 and TRBJ2-1, with TRBD1 identical over 11 bases. Trimming removed 5 bases from V and 3 bases from J; junction bases left unmatched: 6. Germline V gene sequence: CDR1 MNHEY, CDR2 SMNVEV (reference sequence). The CDR3 covers 16 residues. The CDR3 is CASSGRDRGGYNEQFF. The CDR3 nucleotides are TGTGCCAGCAGTGGCCGGGACAGGGGGGGCTACAATGAGCAGTTCTTC.